The clone carrying this T cell receptor (beta chain) occurred a few times. Sorted populations all exceeded 98% purity. V was trimmed by 4 bases and J by 6 bases, leaving 10 bases between them. Germline assignment: CDR1 LNHNV and CDR2 YYDKDF (reference sequence). The CDR3 consists of 13 residues. Expressed TCRB transcripts were sequenced because the isolated RNA had all been reverse transcribed beforehand. Data came from immunoSEQ multiplex PCR; TCRdb stores just in-frame clones and leaves some out. Counted here are under 350,000 clones, approximately 8.1% occurring once; the ten biggest clones make up more than 1%. This record comes from a study of beta chain features in type 1 diabetes.

Sequenced sample: central memory CD4+ T cells from blood. This clonotype was sampled from a woman in her late teens or twenties in good health. This chain links TRBV15 with TRBJ1-5; no clear D gene. The CDR3 DNA sequence: TGTGCCACCAGCATAATCGGAGTTCAGCCCCAGCATTTT. Its protein is CATSIIGVQPQHF.